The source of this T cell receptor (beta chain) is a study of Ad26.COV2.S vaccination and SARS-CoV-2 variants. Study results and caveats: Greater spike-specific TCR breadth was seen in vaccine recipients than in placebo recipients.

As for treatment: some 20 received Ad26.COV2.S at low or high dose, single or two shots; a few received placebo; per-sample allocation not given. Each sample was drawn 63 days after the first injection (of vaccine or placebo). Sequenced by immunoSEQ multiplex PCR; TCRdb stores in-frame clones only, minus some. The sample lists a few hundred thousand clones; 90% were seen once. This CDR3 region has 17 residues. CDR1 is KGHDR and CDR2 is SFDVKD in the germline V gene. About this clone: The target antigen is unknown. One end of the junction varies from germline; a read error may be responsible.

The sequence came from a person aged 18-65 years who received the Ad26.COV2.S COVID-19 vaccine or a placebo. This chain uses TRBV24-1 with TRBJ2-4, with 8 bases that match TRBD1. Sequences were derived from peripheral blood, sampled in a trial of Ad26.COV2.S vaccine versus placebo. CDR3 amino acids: CAISDPSQGAGKNIQYF. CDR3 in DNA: TGTGCCATCAGTGATCCATCTCAGGGGGCGGGTAAAAACATTCAGTACTTC.